Below, 24 T cell receptor beta chains from the same sample are listed, as sequenced in a study of shared clonotypes between healthy human individuals. Repertoires were generated with immunoSEQ multiplex PCR, while TCRdb's copy carries only in-frame clones and drops some. The table lists roughly 2.1 million clones, roughly 91% of them singletons. Naive CD8 cells were CD45RO-negative, positively selected for CCR7, excluding terminally differentiated effector memory CD45RA+ cells. The material sequenced was naive CD8+ T cells from PBMCs. These receptors were taken from a man in his late teens or twenties in good health. Some clones in this sample may be carry-over from other donors' samples.

This clone was counted a single time. This chain joins TRBV5-6 and TRBJ2-7; the match to TRBD2 covers 10 bases. CDR3 length: 15 amino acids. Germline V gene lookup returns CDR1 SGHDT and CDR2 YYEEEE. Losses at the gene ends were 4 bases for V and 5 bases for J; bases not matched to a gene: 9. The CDR3 is CASSPVGAGGDEQYF. The CDR3 DNA reads as TGTGCCAGCAGCCCCGTGGGAGCGGGAGGGGACGAGCAGTACTTC.

This chain joins TRBV7-8 and TRBJ2-3; tentatively, D is TRBD1 (5 bases). Trimming removed 6 bases at V and 2 bases at J, with 15 bases between. The CDR3 contains 15 residues. The germline gives CDR1 SGHVS, CDR2 FQNEAQ. The CDR3, as DNA: TGTGCCAGCAGAGAAGGGGCCTTCCTCACAGATACGCAGTATTTT. Translation gives CASREGAFLTDTQYF.

The J gene is TRBJ1-3, the V gene TRBV5-5; 8 bases align to TRBD1. The V and J ends lost 4 bases and 4 bases, in that order; junction bases with no gene match: 10. Germline-derived CDR1 and CDR2 are SGHKS and YYEKEE (reference sequence). CDR3 length equals 16 residues. The CDR3 sequence: CASSVPDRVTGNTIYF. The CDR3 DNA reads TGTGCCAGCAGCGTTCCGGACAGGGTCACGGGAAACACCATATATTTT.

This clone has just a few counts. CDR3 residues: CSAARHGGMNTEAFF. The CDR3 DNA reads as TGCAGCGCTGCGAGGCACGGGGGAATGAACACTGAAGCTTTCTTT. The chain combines TRBV29-1 with TRBJ1-1; D is perhaps TRBD1 (5 bases). The CDR3 loop spans 15 amino acids. In germline, CDR1 is SQVTM, CDR2 ANQGSEA. Trimming cost V 7 bases and J 0 bases, with 18 bases left between them.

The chain joins TRBV27 to TRBJ1-5; no clear D. CDR1 is MNHEY and CDR2 is SMNVEV in the germline V gene (reference sequence). There are 14 residues in the CDR3. V lost 8 bases, J lost 1 base, and 12 bases lay in between. The CDR3 spells CASQDLASNQPQHF. CDR3 in DNA: TGTGCCAGCCAGGACCTGGCCAGCAATCAGCCCCAGCATTTT.

The chain joins TRBV29-1 to TRBJ1-4; D perhaps matches TRBD1 (6 bases). The V end lost 6 bases, the J end lost 7 bases, and 24 bases lay between the germline ends. CDR1 is SQVTM, CDR2 ANQGSEA, per germline. CDR3 size: 16 residues. The CDR3 is CSVTLRGGEESEKLFF. The CDR3 bases are TGCAGCGTCACGCTTCGGGGGGGCGAGGAGAGTGAAAAACTGTTTTTT.

Regarding this clone: The sample has other DNA sequences that encode this CDR3 too. The J gene is TRBJ1-5, the V gene TRBV9, with 9 bases fitting TRBD1. V was pared by 0 bases and J by 2 bases, with 0 bases of the junction left unmatched. The germline gives CDR1 SGDLS, CDR2 YYNGEE. CDR3 length equals 15 residues. The CDR3 DNA sequence: TGTGCCAGCAGCGTAGGGGACAGGGGCAATCAGCCCCAGCATTTT. As protein: CASSVGDRGNQPQHF. Filled out from reference TRBV9 and TRBJ1-5, the complete variable domain reads DSGVTQTPKHLITATGQRVTLRCSPRSGDLSVYWYQQSLDQGLQFLIQYYNGEERAKGNILERFSAQQFPDLHSELNLSSLELGDSALYFCASSVGDRGNQPQHFGDGTRLSIL.

This sequence joins TRBV2 and TRBJ1-5; D is ambiguous. The CDR3 runs to 13 residues. Germline loops: CDR1 SNHLY, CDR2 FYNNEI. Trimming took 5 bases from V and 6 from J, leaving 11 bases between them. The CDR3 spells CASSRVGSQPQHF. In DNA form, the CDR3 reads TGTGCCAGCAGTAGGGTGGGGTCTCAGCCCCAGCATTTT.

For this clone: At the DNA level, this CDR3 is encoded by other sequences in the same sample as well. The rearrangement joins TRBV9 to TRBJ2-7, with D possibly matching TRBD2 (6 bases). The CDR3 is 11 residues long. CDR1 and CDR2 from the germline V gene are SGDLS and YYNGEE. V dropped 3 bases and J dropped 7 bases, with 8 bases sitting between them. The CDR3 loop is CASSAGREQYF. DNA of the CDR3: TGTGCCAGCAGCGCGGGGAGGGAGCAGTACTTC.

The V call is TRBV28, the J call TRBJ1-5; 7 bases match TRBD1. Unmatched junction bases numbered 11, after V lost 3 bases and J lost 6 bases. In germline, CDR1 is MDHEN, CDR2 SYDVKM. The CDR3 totals 16 residues. CDR3 bases: TGTGCCAGCAGTTTTCTAGGGGGCGGGTTTGGTCAGCCCCAGCATTTT. This codes for CASSFLGGGFGQPQHF. Looking up the rest from reference TRBV28 and TRBJ1-5 gives the full variable domain: DVKVTQSSRYLVKRTGEKVFLECVQDMDHENMFWYRQDPGLGLRLIYFSYDVKMKEKGDIPEGYSVSREKKERFSLILESASTNQTSMYLCASSFLGGGFGQPQHFGDGTRLSIL.

The chain has TRBV7-6 and TRBJ2-3, with D uncertain. There are 14 residues in the CDR3. Germline loops: CDR1 SGHVS, CDR2 FNYEAQ. V was pared by 2 bases and J by 6 bases, with 12 bases between. The CDR3 here is CASSLYGPGDTQYF. Written as DNA, the CDR3 is TGTGCCAGCAGCTTATATGGGCCTGGGGATACGCAGTATTTT.

V usage is TRBV27 and J usage is TRBJ2-6; 8 bases fit TRBD1. V shed 3 bases, J shed 3 bases, and the junction held 10 bases outside the gene matches. The CDR3 runs to 18 residues. The germline V gene encodes CDR1 MNHEY and CDR2 SMNVEV (reference sequence). As DNA, the CDR3 is TGTGCCAGCAGTTTCGTGGCAGGGGGCTGGGGTGGGGCCAACGTCCTGACTTTC. Residues: CASSFVAGGWGGANVLTF.

This clone was detected a few times. The CDR3: CAWKGALNTEAFF. The CDR3 region has the DNA TGTGCCTGGAAAGGGGCGTTGAACACTGAAGCTTTCTTT. This chain joins TRBV30 and TRBJ1-1, with TRBD1 as a possible D gene (5 bases). Trimming shortened V by 4 bases and J by 0 bases, and 9 bases separated the two germline ends. The CDR3 is 13 amino acids. Germline CDR1 is GTSNPN and CDR2 is SVGIG (reference sequence). The full variable domain, rest sourced from reference TRBV30 and TRBJ1-1, is SQTIHQWPATLVQPVGSPLSLECTVEGTSNPNLYWYRQAAGRGLQLLFYSVGIGQISSEVPQNLSASRPQDRQFILSSKKLLLSDSGFYLCAWKGALNTEAFFGQGTRLTVV.

The rearrangement joins TRBV27 to TRBJ2-2; D might be TRBD1 or TRBD2, each matching 5 bases. Trimming stripped 7 bases from V and 8 bases from J, with 11 bases between. Germline CDR1 MNHEY, CDR2 SMNVEV (reference sequence). The CDR3 is made up of 12 amino acids. CDR3 region: CASKQGAGELFF. Here the CDR3 DNA reads TGTGCCAGCAAGCAGGGAGCAGGGGAGCTGTTTTTT.

This chain links TRBV6-1 with TRBJ1-1, with 10 bases lining up with TRBD1. The CDR3 has 16 amino acids. The trim removed 3 bases at V and 5 bases at J, leaving 9 bases unmatched. Germline V gene sequence: CDR1 MNHNS, CDR2 SASEGT. This CDR3 reads CASSDPRDRGRTEAFF. The CDR3 region has the DNA TGTGCCAGCAGTGATCCCCGGGACAGGGGAAGAACTGAAGCTTTCTTT.

The J gene is TRBJ1-2, the V gene TRBV7-9; a weak D match, TRBD1 (6 bases). The CDR3 consists of 16 residues. In germline, CDR1 is SEHNR, CDR2 FQNEAQ (reference sequence). Trimming left V 0 bases short and J 4 bases short, with 15 bases between. The CDR3 is CASSLAAGALGYGYTF. The CDR3 DNA reads as TGTGCCAGCAGCTTAGCTGCGGGGGCTCTCGGCTATGGCTACACCTTC.

In nucleotides, the CDR3 is TGCAGCGTTCGAGATAGTAGCGGGAGATCAGGGAATGAGCAGTTCTTC. Residues: CSVRDSSGRSGNEQFF. V gene TRBV29-1 combines with J gene TRBJ2-1, with 9 positions matching TRBD2. Per the germline V gene, CDR1 is SQVTM and CDR2 is ANQGSEA. V shed 5 bases, J shed 7 bases, and the junction held 15 bases outside the gene matches. This CDR3 contains 16 residues.

The genes are TRBV9 and TRBJ1-1; D remains unclear. Germline V gene lookup returns CDR1 SGDLS and CDR2 YYNGEE. V was clipped by 3 bases and J by 2 bases, with 5 bases between them. The CDR3 contains 12 residues. The CDR3 reads CASSETNTEAFF. Here the CDR3 DNA reads TGTGCCAGCAGCGAGACAAACACTGAAGCTTTCTTT.

This chain connects TRBV4-2 to TRBJ2-3; the match to TRBD2 covers 10 bases. V trimming: 0 bases; J trimming: 3 bases; junction bases outside the gene matches: 6. There are 17 residues in the CDR3. The germline V gene has CDR1 LGHNA and CDR2 YNFKEQ. CDR3 DNA: TGTGCCAGCAGCCAAGAAACGCTAGCGGGAGTTACAGATACGCAGTATTTT. Translated, it gives CASSQETLAGVTDTQYF.

This chain connects TRBV23-1 to TRBJ2-2, with 13 bases aligning to TRBD2. TRBV23-1 is filed as an ORF, its function uncertain. J lost 5 bases, V lost 4 bases, and 22 bases had no gene match. The CDR3 has 22 amino acids. CDR3 in amino acids: CASSPQTSGRTPSPKGTGELFF. The CDR3 region has the DNA TGCGCCAGCAGTCCGCAGACTAGCGGGAGGACCCCCTCTCCAAAGGGGACCGGGGAGCTGTTTTTT.

This chain uses TRBV28 with TRBJ1-5; a weak D match, TRBD1 (5 bases). V was shortened by 3 bases and J by 1 base, with 10 bases between the two germline ends. The germline gives CDR1 MDHEN, CDR2 SYDVKM. The CDR3 is 15 residues long. The CDR3 DNA reads as TGTGCCAGCAGTTTTAGGGACGGAAGCAATCAGCCCCAGCATTTT. It specifies CASSFRDGSNQPQHF.

The chain carries TRBV7-7 and TRBJ2-1; D remains unclear. V gave up 2 bases and J gave up 5 bases, with 22 bases separating them. From germline, CDR1 is SSHAT and CDR2 FNYEAQ (reference sequence). This CDR3 has 18 amino acids. CDR3: CASSLSPRRGLVHNEQFF. For the CDR3, the DNA is TGTGCCAGCAGCTTATCCCCCCGTCGAGGTCTTGTCCACAATGAGCAGTTCTTC.

Remarks on this clone: In the same sample, other DNA sequences code for this CDR3. This rearrangement joins TRBV19 to TRBJ2-7, with 10 positions matching TRBD1. Trimming at V came to 5 bases and at J to 3 bases, leaving 4 bases not matched to a gene. CDR3 length: 14 amino acids. CDR1 is LNHDA, CDR2 SQIVND, per germline (reference sequence). The CDR3 reads CASSPGTGVYEQYF. CDR3 DNA sequence: TGTGCCAGTAGTCCCGGGACAGGGGTCTACGAGCAGTACTTC. Full variable domain (missing parts from reference TRBV19 and TRBJ2-7): DGGITQSPKYLFRKEGQNVTLSCEQNLNHDAMYWYRQDPGQGLRLIYYSQIVNDFQKGDIAEGYSVSREKKESFPLTVTSAQKNPTAFYLCASSPGTGVYEQYFGPGTRLTVT.

On this clone: Other DNA sequences from this sample encode an identical CDR3 as well. The chain couples TRBV29-1 to TRBJ2-2; D tentatively reads TRBD1 or TRBD2 (5 bases each). CDR3 length: 12 amino acids. CDR1 and CDR2 (germline): SQVTM, ANQGSEA. V gave up 5 bases and J gave up 5 bases, with 9 bases separating them. The CDR3 region has the DNA TGCAGCGTTTTGGGGGAGACCGGGGAGCTGTTTTTT. Translation gives CSVLGETGELFF.